This T cell receptor (beta chain) is from a study of OX40 agonist ivuxolimab in advanced cancers. As for this clone: Its antigen is unidentified.

From germline, CDR1 is SGHAT and CDR2 FQNNGV. CDR3 size: 17 residues. Unmatched junction bases numbered 13, after V lost 5 bases and J lost 3 bases. Study-level points and caveats: Partial responders at 0.1-3.0 mg/kg had among the lowest clonal expansion.

The table came from immunoSEQ multiplex PCR; TCRdb's copy has only in-frame clones and leaves some out. There are roughly 58,000 clones in the sample; around 85% occur only once, and under 0.8% lies in the top ten. The sequenced sample was CD4+ or CD8+ T cells sorted from blood, obtained in a trial of the OX40 agonist ivuxolimab. The receptor was isolated from an adult with an advanced solid tumor such as melanoma, head and neck, liver or kidney cancer. The chain has TRBV11-2 and TRBJ2-1, with 7 bases lining up with TRBD2. DNA for the CDR3: TGTGCCAGCAGCCCCCCAGTCGCGGGAGCCCACTACAATGAGCAGTTCTTC. Translated, it gives CASSPPVAGAHYNEQFF. Supplemented by reference TRBV11-2 and TRBJ2-1, the full variable domain reads EAGVAQSPRYKIIEKRQSVAFWCNPISGHATLYWYQQILGQGPKLLIQFQNNGVVDDSQLPKDRFSAERLKGVDSTLKIQPAKLEDSAVYLCASSPPVAGAHYNEQFFGPGTRLTVL.